Shown below are 23 T cell receptor beta chains from a single sample sequenced in a study of blood T cells in healthy people across ages. Alongside a J-beta primer mix, a sample-barcoded 5' primer served in a second PCR lasting roughly 7 to 11 cycles. Using its own MiXCR run on the 5' RACE reads, TCRdb lists one record per CDR3 protein. Here the sample spans roughly 800,000 distinct CDR3 sequences, around 25% being singletons. These data also featured in a second study, about T cells of mothers and their children.

The sample was blood. All receptors derive from a boy aged 5-17 years in good health.

V and J are TRBV20-1 and TRBJ2-1, with TRBD2 matching over 7 bases. The J segment lost 7 bases and the V segment lost 5 bases, leaving 17 bases of the junction unmatched. Germline values: CDR1 DFQATT, CDR2 SNEGSKA (reference sequence). The CDR3 length is 16 residues. The CDR3 sequence: CSAFKPGGADENEQFF. For the CDR3, the DNA is TGCAGTGCTTTTAAACCGGGGGGAGCCGATGAGAATGAGCAGTTCTTC.

The rearrangement joins TRBV28 to TRBJ2-2; 11 bases map to TRBD2. Germline V gives CDR1 MDHEN, CDR2 SYDVKM. The CDR3 runs to 16 residues. The V segment lost 3 bases and the J segment 7 bases; nucleotides outside the gene matches: 7. The CDR3 sequence: CASSFLAGGPIGELFF. The CDR3 nucleotides are TGTGCCAGCAGTTTTTTAGCGGGAGGGCCTATCGGGGAGCTGTTTTTT.

This chain joins TRBV10-3 and TRBJ2-4; TRBD1 matches at 8 bases. CDR1 is ENHRY and CDR2 is SYGVKD in the germline V gene. This CDR3 region has 14 residues. The V and J ends lost 6 bases and 6 bases, in that order; junction bases with no gene match: 7. Written as DNA, the CDR3 is TGTGCCATCAGCCAGGTGGACAGGGTAAACATTCAGTACTTC. It is translated as CAISQVDRVNIQYF.

V gene TRBV4-3 combines with J gene TRBJ1-1, with a possible D match to TRBD1 (5 bases). This CDR3 contains 16 residues. Deletions cut 0 bases from V and 3 bases from J, with 14 bases between. Germline-derived CDR1 and CDR2 are LGHNA and YSLEER. This chain's CDR3 is CASSQDGGFGDTEAFF. CDR3 nucleotides: TGCGCCAGCAGCCAAGATGGGGGGTTTGGGGACACTGAAGCTTTCTTT.

The V call is TRBV28, the J call TRBJ2-5; 16 nucleotides line up with TRBD2. The trim removed 7 bases at V and 4 bases at J, leaving 12 bases unmatched. This CDR3 is 18 amino acids long. Germline assignment: CDR1 MDHEN and CDR2 SYDVKM. CDR3 bases: TGTGCCAGCATCGCATTAACGGGACTAGCGGGAGGGCCAGAGACCCAGTACTTC. It specifies CASIALTGLAGGPETQYF.

The chain is built from TRBV29-1 and TRBJ2-3; D may be TRBD2 (6 bases). CDR3 length: 13 amino acids. V lost 8 bases, J lost 0 bases, and 12 bases lay in between. CDR1 is SQVTM and CDR2 is ANQGSEA in the germline V gene. Written as DNA, the CDR3 is TGCAGCCAAGGAGGGCCTAGCACAGATACGCAGTATTTT. It specifies CSQGGPSTDTQYF.

This chain links TRBV21-1 with TRBJ2-7; no check of the table's D call, TRBD1, against the DNA was made. TRBV21-1 is marked as a pseudogene. CDR3 size: 15 residues. CDR3 sequence: CASSKNRDRGYEQYF. Here the CDR3 DNA reads TGTGCCAGCAGCAAAAACCGGGACAGGGGCTACGAGCAGTACTTC.

This clonotype was counted only a few times. The chain has TRBV15 and TRBJ2-1; D unclear. The CDR3 contains 17 residues. V was pared by 2 bases and J by 2 bases, with 16 bases between. Per the germline V gene, CDR1 is LNHNV and CDR2 is YYDKDF (reference sequence). The CDR3 region is CATSRSQTPTTYNEQFF. The CDR3 coding sequence is TGTGCCACCAGCAGAAGCCAGACACCCACGACCTACAATGAGCAGTTCTTC. The full variable domain, with the rest looked up from reference TRBV15 and TRBJ2-1, is DAMVIQNPRYQVTQFGKPVTLSCSQTLNHNVMYWYQQKSSQAPKLLFHYYDKDFNNEADTPDNFQSRRPNTSFCFLDIRSPGLGDTAMYLCATSRSQTPTTYNEQFFGPGTRLTVL.

In its sample, this clonotype was seen a few times. One end of the junction varies from germline; a read error may be responsible. V is TRBV19 and J is TRBJ1-1; maybe TRBD1 (6 bases). The CDR3 sequence is 14 residues long. The germline CDR1 and CDR2 sequences are LNHDA and SQIVND (reference sequence). CDR3: CASTRQAMNTEALF. The CDR3 DNA sequence: TGTGCCAGTACACGACAGGCGATGAACACTGAAGCTCTCTTT.

The chain uses TRBV6-6 and TRBJ2-2, with a possible D match to TRBD2 (5 bases). The germline V and J ends were trimmed by 1 base and 6 bases, with 9 bases remaining between them. The CDR3 runs to 14 residues. Germline V gene sequence: CDR1 MNHNY, CDR2 SVGAGI (reference sequence). For the CDR3, the DNA is TGTGCCAGCAGTTACTACCCGGAGGCCGGGGAGCTGTTTTTT. This sequence encodes CASSYYPEAGELFF.

V and J are TRBV28 and TRBJ2-4, with D unclear. Germline values: CDR1 MDHEN, CDR2 SYDVKM. The CDR3 contains 12 residues. The V end was cut by 5 bases, the J end by 0 bases, with 2 bases between. The DNA of the CDR3 is TGTGCCAGCAGTATAGCCAAAAACATTCAGTACTTC. The encoded protein is CASSIAKNIQYF.

For this clonotype: The missing conserved phenylalanine or tryptophan at the end of this CDR3 makes a read error likely. The chain carries TRBV6-2 or TRBV6-3 and TRBJ2-7, with D hard to call. V was trimmed by 2 bases and J by 5 bases, leaving 4 bases between them. CDR1 and CDR2 (germline): MNHEY, SVGEGT. The length of the CDR3 is 11 residues. Here the CDR3 DNA reads TGTGCCAGCAGTTACCCCAACGAGCAGTACCTC. Translation: CASSYPNEQYL.

This clonotype was seen a few times. V usage is TRBV4-3 and J usage is TRBJ2-3, with 11 positions matching TRBD2. This CDR3 spans 15 amino acids. CDR1 is LGHNA, CDR2 YSLEER, per germline. The ends lost 1 base at V and 4 bases at J; junction bases unmatched: 1. CDR3 nucleotides: TGCGCCAGCAGCCAAGGACTAGCGGGATCAGATACGCAGTATTTT. Translation: CASSQGLAGSDTQYF.

This clonotype showed up just a few times. This chain connects TRBV10-3 to TRBJ2-5; maybe TRBD2 (7 bases). The J call may be incorrect, as the DNA end agrees better with TRBJ2-7. CDR3 size: 13 residues. The germline CDR1 and CDR2 sequences are ENHRY and SYGVKD. CDR3 loop: CAITDGGPYEQYF. The CDR3 nucleotides read TGTGCCATCACTGACGGGGGGCCCTACGAGCAGTACTTC.

The chain recombines TRBV7-9 with TRBJ2-3, with 13 bases that match TRBD2. Looked up from germline, CDR1 is SEHNR and CDR2 is FQNEAQ (reference sequence). The CDR3 totals 17 residues. The ends lost 5 bases at V and 3 bases at J; junction bases unmatched: 8. Here the CDR3 reads CASSPRLAGGVTDTQYF. DNA of the CDR3: TGTGCCAGCAGCCCCCGACTAGCGGGAGGTGTAACAGATACGCAGTATTTT.

With regard to this clonotype: At one of its ends the junction is not consistent with the germline gene, which may arise from a read error. The chain uses TRBV6-2 or TRBV6-3 and TRBJ2-4; tentatively, D is TRBD1 or TRBD2 (5 bases each). This CDR3 is built from 13 residues. Germline V gives CDR1 MNHEY, CDR2 SVGEGT. This chain's CDR3 is CDSSYEGLNIQYF. The CDR3 coding sequence is TGTGACAGCAGTTATGAGGGGCTCAACATTCAGTACTTC.

The CDR3 DNA reads as TGTGCCAGCAGCGGGGGACTTAGCAATCAGCCCCAGCATTTT. This gives the protein CASSGGLSNQPQHF. The chain carries TRBV7-2 and TRBJ1-5; a weak D match, TRBD1 (5 bases). V lost 5 bases to trimming and J lost 0 bases, with 8 bases between them. The germline V gene has CDR1 SGHTA and CDR2 FQGNSA. The CDR3 has 14 amino acids. The full variable domain, its missing parts supplied by reference TRBV7-2 and TRBJ1-5, is GAGVSQSPSNKVTEKGKDVELRCDPISGHTALYWYRQSLGQGLEFLIYFQGNSAPDKSGLPSDRFSAERTGGSVSTLTIQRTQQEDSAVYLCASSGGLSNQPQHFGDGTRLSIL.

The V and J genes are TRBV27 and TRBJ2-5; a possible D gene is TRBD1 (6 bases). Germline lookup yields CDR1 MNHEY and CDR2 SMNVEV (reference sequence). Trimming removed 5 bases from V and 5 bases from J, with 12 bases in between. CDR3 size: 13 residues. DNA for the CDR3: TGTGCCAGCAGTGCAGGGGCAGGGGAGACCCAGTACTTC. This sequence encodes CASSAGAGETQYF.

This clonotype was counted between two and nine times. The CDR3, as DNA: TGCGCCAGCAGCGACACTAGCGGGATAGCTGCGCAGTATTTT. It codes for CASSDTSGIAAQYF. The chain carries TRBV5-1 and TRBJ2-3; 10 bases fit TRBD2. Germline V lookup: CDR1 SGHRS, CDR2 YFSETQ. CDR3 length equals 14 residues. J lost 10 bases, V lost 4 bases, and 9 bases had no gene match.

The gene calls are TRBV28 and TRBJ2-7, with D perhaps TRBD2 (6 bases). This CDR3 contains 14 residues. Trimming left V 6 bases short and J 7 bases short, with 19 bases between. Germline CDR1 reads MDHEN; CDR2 reads SYDVKM. DNA for the CDR3: TGTGCCAGCAGCCCCGCAGGTAGCGGCGTAGAGCAGTACTTC. Its translation is CASSPAGSGVEQYF.

This clonotype was counted only a few times. J is TRBJ2-5 and V is TRBV7-3, with 12 bases lining up with TRBD1. CDR3 length equals 15 residues. V shed 5 bases and J 5 bases; nucleotides not matched to a gene: 6. CDR1 and CDR2 from the germline V gene are SGHTA and FQGTGA. The CDR3 loop is CASSMQGQGAETQYF. The CDR3 DNA reads TGTGCCAGCAGCATGCAGGGACAGGGGGCTGAGACCCAGTACTTC.

This clonotype was seen only a few times. The chain links TRBV20-1 to TRBJ2-5; D may be TRBD1 (5 bases). The last part of the DNA fits TRBJ2-1 better; the J call may be wrong. Germline lookup yields CDR1 DFQATT and CDR2 SNEGSKA (reference sequence). CDR3 size: 21 residues. CDR3: CSARDNGQGRRKVYGYNEQFF. CDR3 coding DNA: TGCAGTGCTAGAGATAACGGGCAGGGAAGGAGAAAGGTTTACGGATACAATGAGCAGTTCTTC.

This clonotype was seen a handful of times. The chain links TRBV21-1 to TRBJ2-1; TRBD2 reflects the table's D call only, with no check against the DNA. The J call may be incorrect, as the DNA end agrees better with TRBJ2-7. TRBV21-1 is described as a pseudogene. This CDR3 has 15 residues. CDR3 loop: CASSKAPSGDYEQYF. The CDR3 nucleotides read TGTGCCAGCAGCAAAGCGCCTAGCGGGGACTACGAGCAGTACTTC.